The next 22 T cell receptor beta chains were all read from a single sample in a study of T cells in localized non-small cell lung cancer. Profiling relied on immunoSEQ multiplex PCR, and the TCRdb table lists in-frame clones only, not all of them. The sample holds around 3,500 clones; roughly a fifth are singletons and the top ten take roughly 9%. The sample consisted of lung tumor tissue, taken before any cancer treatment. The receptors shown here come from a woman aged 40-70 years with stage III squamous cell lung carcinoma.

This clone showed up just a few times. The chain employs TRBV6-8 and TRBJ2-1; 9 bases fit TRBD1. This CDR3 has 16 residues. V was clipped by 5 bases and J by 7 bases; unmatched bases: 12. CDR1 and CDR2 from the germline V gene are MNHGY and SAAAGT. This CDR3 is CASSDLTGGDVNEQFF. CDR3 bases: TGTGCCAGCAGTGACTTAACAGGGGGCGATGTTAATGAGCAGTTCTTC.

This clone was observed a few times. The chain combines TRBV30 with TRBJ1-2, with unresolved D. Trimming cost V 4 bases and J 3 bases, with 12 bases left between them. Germline-derived CDR1 and CDR2 are GTSNPN and SVGIG (reference sequence). The CDR3 is 13 residues long. CDR3 bases: TGTGCCTGGATCCCCCACGGTTACTATGGCTACACCTTC. Residues: CAWIPHGYYGYTF.

The genes are TRBV19 and TRBJ1-2, with D tentatively TRBD1 (6 bases). This CDR3 spans 16 amino acids. Trimming took off 7 bases at V and 0 bases at J, with 18 bases between the two ends. Per germline, CDR1 LNHDA and CDR2 SQIVND (reference sequence). The CDR3 DNA follows: TGTGCCAGTAACCCGACCTGGCAGGGGCCTAACTATGGCTACACCTTC. Translation: CASNPTWQGPNYGYTF.

By sample share, this clone is medium-sized. The chain joins TRBV11-3 to TRBJ1-1; maybe TRBD1 (6 bases). V was pared by 5 bases and J by 3 bases, with 13 bases between. This CDR3 is built from 14 residues. Germline V gives CDR1 SGHNT, CDR2 YENEEA. CDR3 loop: CASSAQGFYTEAFF. The CDR3 DNA reads as TGTGCCAGCAGCGCCCAGGGGTTTTACACTGAAGCTTTCTTT.

CDR3 residues: CASSYAGNTEAFF. The CDR3 region has the DNA TGTGCCAGCAGTTACGCCGGGAACACTGAAGCTTTCTTT. J is TRBJ1-1 and V is TRBV6-8, with D uncertain. V lost 2 bases and J lost 1, with 5 bases in between. CDR1 MNHGY and CDR2 SAAAGT come from the germline V gene. The CDR3 is made up of 13 amino acids.

By frequency in the sample, this clone is large. The rearrangement joins TRBV25-1 to TRBJ1-3; no clear D. The CDR3 spans 13 residues. The germline gives CDR1 MGHDK, CDR2 SYGVNS. The V and J ends lost 7 bases and 1 base respectively, with 8 bases between them. Here the CDR3 reads CASMAKSGNTIYF. Written as DNA, the CDR3 is TGTGCCAGCATGGCTAAATCTGGAAACACCATATATTTT.

V is TRBV11-3 and J is TRBJ1-1; tentatively, D is TRBD1 (5 bases). The CDR3 is made up of 14 amino acids. The ends were cut back, 4 bases at V and 8 bases at J, with 17 bases in the middle. Germline V CDR1 and CDR2: SGHNT, YENEEA. CDR3 region: CASSSNYGGGEAFF. The CDR3 bases are TGTGCCAGCAGCTCCAATTACGGGGGTGGGGAAGCTTTCTTT.

This clone was detected a few times. The chain links TRBV6-8 to TRBJ2-6; D is unclear. Per germline, CDR1 MNHGY and CDR2 SAAAGT. With 0 bases removed from V and 0 bases from J, the gap between germline ends came to 6 bases. The CDR3 is made up of 16 amino acids. CDR3 nucleotide sequence: TGTGCCAGCAGTTACTCGAAGTCCTCTGGGGCCAACGTCCTGACTTTC. Encoded protein: CASSYSKSSGANVLTF.

The rearrangement joins TRBV29-1 to TRBJ2-7, with D possibly called TRBD1 or TRBD2 (5 bases each). V was cut by 4 bases and J by 7 bases, with 14 bases left in between. Germline CDR1 is SQVTM and CDR2 is ANQGSEA. The CDR3 runs to 12 residues. The CDR3 here is CSVGQGEGEQYF. The CDR3 nucleotides read TGCAGCGTTGGCCAGGGAGAAGGGGAGCAGTACTTC.

This clone is labeled medium-sized. The rearrangement links TRBV6-8 to TRBJ2-5; 10 nucleotides match TRBD1. This CDR3 is 15 amino acids long. Germline V gene data show CDR1 as MNHGY and CDR2 as SAAAGT. The J segment lost 4 bases and the V segment lost 6 bases, leaving 8 bases of the junction unmatched. CDR3 nucleotide sequence: TGTGCCAGCAGCACATCGACAGGGGGCCGAGAGACCCAGTACTTC. Its protein is CASSTSTGGRETQYF.

By share, this clone counts as medium-sized. The CDR3 DNA is TGTGCCAGCAGTATAACTAGCGCGAGCGGGGAGCTGTTTTTT. Translating it yields CASSITSASGELFF. The chain couples TRBV28 to TRBJ2-2; 7 positions match TRBD2. CDR1 and CDR2 from the germline V gene are MDHEN and SYDVKM. After removal of 5 bases from V and 7 bases from J, the junction contained 7 bases not matched to a gene. CDR3 size: 14 residues.

This clone was detected a few times. The genes are TRBV6-8 and TRBJ2-2, with unresolved D. With 5 bases removed from V and 1 base from J, the gap between germline ends came to 8 bases. This CDR3 is 14 amino acids long. Germline loops: CDR1 MNHGY, CDR2 SAAAGT. CDR3 region: CASSNRQNTGELFF. CDR3 bases: TGTGCCAGCAGTAACCGACAGAACACCGGGGAGCTGTTTTTT.

This clone was observed a few times. The V and J genes are TRBV6-8 and TRBJ2-7; possible D gene TRBD2, 6 bases. The germline V gene has CDR1 MNHGY and CDR2 SAAAGT. V was clipped by 8 bases and J by 0 bases, with 14 bases between them. The CDR3 totals 14 residues. The CDR3 region is CASGLADSSYEQYF. In DNA form, the CDR3 reads TGTGCCAGCGGATTAGCGGATAGCTCCTACGAGCAGTACTTC.

This clone was seen at least ten times. V is TRBV11-3 and J is TRBJ1-2; no clear D. The CDR3 length is 14 residues. V gave up 5 bases and J gave up 2 bases, with 12 bases separating them. The germline V gene has CDR1 SGHNT and CDR2 YENEEA. The CDR3 sequence is CASSPVAVNYGYTF. CDR3 DNA sequence: TGTGCCAGCAGCCCGGTGGCTGTGAACTATGGCTACACCTTC.

The chain has TRBV19 and TRBJ2-7, with 10 bases fitting TRBD1. The J segment lost 4 bases and the V segment lost 6 bases, leaving 9 bases of the junction unmatched. Germline loops: CDR1 LNHDA, CDR2 SQIVND (reference sequence). The CDR3 loop spans 15 amino acids. The CDR3 region is CASRGTGTGEYEQYF. The CDR3 DNA reads as TGTGCCAGTAGGGGCACCGGGACAGGGGAATACGAGCAGTACTTC.

This clone was observed a handful of times. The genes are TRBV29-1 and TRBJ1-1; D is possibly TRBD1 (5 bases). The length of the CDR3 is 12 residues. The germline V gene has CDR1 SQVTM and CDR2 ANQGSEA. V shed 6 bases and J shed 4 bases, with 12 bases lying between them. CDR3 sequence reads: CSVQEQVTEAFF. The DNA of the CDR3 is TGCAGCGTCCAGGAACAGGTCACTGAAGCTTTCTTT.

The rearrangement joins TRBV14 to TRBJ2-4; either TRBD1 or TRBD2 may fit D (6 bases each). Germline values: CDR1 SGHDN, CDR2 FVKESK. Trimming stripped 4 bases from V and 8 bases from J, with 27 bases between. The CDR3 has 18 residues. DNA of the CDR3: TGTGCCAGCAGCCCCCTCCAGGTAGGGGGGCTACTGGCTGACATTCAGTACTTC. Translating gives CASSPLQVGGLLADIQYF.

This clone is medium-sized (0.01 to 0.1%). The chain combines TRBV10-3 with TRBJ1-1; D is unresolved. The CDR3 length is 14 residues. Germline loops: CDR1 ENHRY, CDR2 SYGVKD. V was cut by 2 bases and J by 1 base, with 8 bases left in between. CDR3 residues: CAISEDTANTEAFF. The CDR3 region has the DNA TGTGCCATCAGTGAGGATACGGCGAACACTGAAGCTTTCTTT.

In its sample, this clone was seen a few times. The gene calls are TRBV6-8 and TRBJ1-4; TRBD1 is a possible D gene (5 bases). The CDR3 covers 15 residues. Trimming pared 8 bases from V and 6 bases from J, leaving 19 bases between. The germline CDR1 and CDR2 sequences are MNHGY and SAAAGT. The CDR3, as DNA: TGTGCCAGCCGAAAACTCAGGGTTGGGGATGAAAAACTGTTTTTT. Translation gives CASRKLRVGDEKLFF.

The chain recombines TRBV6-8 with TRBJ2-7; D possibly uses TRBD1 or TRBD2 (5 bases each). CDR1 MNHGY and CDR2 SAAAGT come from the germline V gene. V lost 0 bases and J 3 bases, leaving 6 bases between the germline ends. CDR3 length: 13 amino acids. The CDR3 DNA reads as TGTGCCAGCAGTTACTCGGGACGCTACGAGCAGTACTTC. Amino acid sequence: CASSYSGRYEQYF.

The genes are TRBV5-1 and TRBJ1-1; 7 positions agree with TRBD1. The CDR3 consists of 14 residues. V gave up 4 bases and J gave up 3 bases; unmatched junction bases: 6. Germline V lookup: CDR1 SGHRS, CDR2 YFSETQ. The CDR3 DNA reads as TGCGCCAGCAGCATCGGACAGGATTACACTGAAGCTTTCTTT. Translating gives CASSIGQDYTEAFF.

This clone appeared a few times. The rearrangement uses TRBV11-3 and TRBJ2-3; D gene unclear. Trimming removed 6 bases from V and 8 bases from J, with 18 bases in between. Germline V CDR1 and CDR2: SGHNT, YENEEA. The CDR3 contains 14 residues. CDR3 residues: CASRPQTDSGTQYF. CDR3 nucleotide sequence: TGTGCCAGCAGGCCCCAAACTGATTCTGGTACGCAGTATTTT.